A single sample is the source of the 21 T cell receptor beta chains below, sequenced in a study of T cells in Graves' hyperthyroidism and ophthalmopathy. Authors of the study amplified TCR beta CDR3 regions from RNA transcripts. The primer set for the first-round RT-PCR of the TCR CDR3 was HTBI. TCRdb passed the multiplex PCR reads through MiXCR, listing each CDR3 protein once. This table has about 580,000 distinct CDR3 sequences, about 14% appearing once. The material sequenced was blood. Receptor source: a woman aged 25 to 39 with Graves' hyperthyroidism that later progressed to Graves' ophthalmopathy.

This clonotype has ten or more counts. The chain couples TRBV12-3 or TRBV12-4 to TRBJ1-4; the D is unclear. V lost 5 bases, J lost 7 bases, and 11 bases lay in between. The CDR3 has 13 residues. CDR3 in amino acids: CASSPGGSEKLFF. The CDR3 coding sequence is TGTGCCAGCAGTCCCGGTGGGTCTGAAAAACTGTTTTTT.

This clonotype was seen ten or more times. The rearrangement uses TRBV18 and TRBJ1-5; TRBD1 matches 7 bases. V shed 5 bases, J shed 10 bases, and the junction held 11 bases outside the gene matches. Looked up from germline, CDR1 is KGHSH and CDR2 is LQKENI. The CDR3 spans 14 residues. The DNA for the CDR3 is TGTGCCAGCTCAGCTAACAGGGGAATCGAACCCCAGCATTTT. Translation: CASSANRGIEPQHF. The full variable domain, its missing parts supplied by reference TRBV18 and TRBJ1-5, is NAGVMQNPRHLVRRRGQEARLRCSPMKGHSHVYWYRQLPEEGLKFMVYLQKENIIDESGMPKERFSAEFPKEGPSILRIQQVVRGDSAAYFCASSANRGIEPQHFGDGTRLSIL.

This chain links TRBV5-1 with TRBJ2-5; 12 bases are a match to TRBD2. This CDR3 spans 17 amino acids. With V trimmed by 3 bases and J by 4 bases, 10 bases remained unmatched. Looked up from germline, CDR1 is SGHRS and CDR2 is YFSETQ. CDR3 in DNA: TGCGCCAGCAGCTCCGGACTAGCGGGACCAAGGGGAGAGACCCAGTACTTC. It yields the protein CASSSGLAGPRGETQYF.

This clonotype was recorded at least ten times. The chain couples TRBV27 to TRBJ2-5; TRBD2 matches at 14 bases. The germline CDR1 and CDR2 sequences are MNHEY and SMNVEV (reference sequence). The CDR3 spans 17 residues. The junction had 10 bases not matched to a gene; V was cut back by 8 bases and J by 2 bases. In DNA form, the CDR3 reads TGTGCCAGCTATTCCCGGACTAGCGGGAGGTTTCAAGAGACCCAGTACTTC. This sequence encodes CASYSRTSGRFQETQYF.

The sample holds many counts of this clonotype. The J gene is TRBJ2-7, the V gene TRBV6-1, with 7 bases identical to TRBD1. The CDR3 runs to 14 residues. Germline CDR1 and CDR2: MNHNS and SASEGT. Trimming at V came to 4 bases and at J to 3 bases, leaving 6 bases not matched to a gene. This chain's CDR3 is CASSATRQGYEQYF. For the CDR3, the DNA is TGTGCCAGCAGTGCAACTAGACAGGGCTACGAGCAGTACTTC.

This clonotype was recorded many times. The chain carries TRBV11-2 and TRBJ1-1; D remains unclear. CDR1 is SGHAT and CDR2 is FQNNGV in the germline V gene. The V gene lost 2 bases and the J gene lost 1 base, with 8 bases spanning the gap. This CDR3 has 14 residues. CDR3 nucleotides: TGTGCCAGCAGCTTATTTGGTGGGAACACTGAAGCTTTCTTT. Residues: CASSLFGGNTEAFF.

With regard to this clonotype: This may be a read error, as it is one base from a much larger clone. The chain links TRBV19 to TRBJ1-1, with 7 bases aligning to TRBD1. This CDR3 contains 12 residues. CDR1 is LNHDA and CDR2 is SQIVND in the germline V gene (reference sequence). The CDR3 reads CGSSIYRGWAFF. DNA for the CDR3: TGTGGCAGTAGTATATACAGGGGCTGGGCTTTCTTT.

This clonotype was seen a few times. The gene calls are TRBV5-1 and TRBJ1-6; the D gene is possibly TRBD1 (6 bases). Between the trimmed V and J ends, which lost 4 bases and 0 bases, there was a span of 17 bases. Germline CDR1 and CDR2: SGHRS and YFSETQ. The CDR3 consists of 18 residues. CDR3 in DNA: TGCGCCAGCAGCGCCCAGGGGTGGGAGAGCTCCTATAATTCACCCCTCCACTTT. Translating gives CASSAQGWESSYNSPLHF.

This clonotype was seen at least ten times. The chain carries TRBV7-9 and TRBJ1-4; 8 positions agree with TRBD1. Germline V CDR1 and CDR2: SEHNR, FQNEAQ (reference sequence). This CDR3 spans 16 amino acids. The J segment lost 11 bases and the V segment lost 1 base, leaving 12 bases of the junction unmatched. The CDR3 bases are TGTGCCAGCAGCTTAGATAGTAGCCGGACAGGGAGGAAACTGTTTTTT. This sequence encodes CASSLDSSRTGRKLFF.

There are many counts of this clonotype. The chain recombines TRBV18 with TRBJ1-1; D ambiguous. Germline V gene sequence: CDR1 KGHSH, CDR2 LQKENI. This CDR3 has 15 amino acids. The V and J ends lost 3 bases and 1 base respectively, with 12 bases between them. CDR3 amino acids: CASSPNSVPNTEAFF. CDR3 coding DNA: TGTGCCAGCTCACCGAATTCGGTCCCGAACACTGAAGCTTTCTTT.

This clonotype was counted between two and nine times. One junction end does not reproduce the germline sequence, and a read error may be involved. The chain couples TRBV19 to TRBJ2-2; 7 nucleotides match TRBD1. Looked up from germline, CDR1 is LNHDA and CDR2 is SQIVND (reference sequence). The CDR3 runs 14 residues. CDR3 nucleotides: TGTGCCAGTAGTAGCCGACAGGGCACCGAGGAGCTGTTTTTT. Its translation: CASSSRQGTEELFF.

The V gene is TRBV19, the J gene TRBJ2-2; 8 bases are shared with TRBD2. Germline-derived CDR1 and CDR2 are LNHDA and SQIVND (reference sequence). The CDR3 has 16 residues. Unmatched junction bases numbered 8, after V lost 5 bases and J lost 3 bases. For the CDR3, the DNA is TGTGCCAGTAGTCCCTCCGGGCGGGGGGACACCGGGGAGCTGTTTTTT. Translating it yields CASSPSGRGDTGELFF.

This rearrangement joins TRBV2 to TRBJ1-2; D possibly corresponds to TRBD1 (6 bases). This CDR3 has 13 residues. Trimming took 10 bases from V and 4 from J, leaving 16 bases between them. Germline V gene data show CDR1 as SNHLY and CDR2 as FYNNEI. DNA for the CDR3: TGTGCCACCGACAGGTTAGGGGGCTATGGCTACACCTTC. Its protein product is CATDRLGGYGYTF. Full variable domain (missing parts from reference TRBV2 and TRBJ1-2): EPEVTQTPSHQVTQMGQEVILRCVPISNHLYFYWYRQILGQKVEFLVSFYNNEISEKSEIFDDQFSVERPDGSNFTLKIRSTKLEDSAMYFCATDRLGGYGYTFGSGTRLTVV.

At least ten counts were recorded for this clonotype. The rearrangement uses TRBV19 and TRBJ1-2, with 7 bases fitting TRBD1. V lost 5 bases, J lost 4 bases, and 7 bases stayed unmatched. The germline gives CDR1 LNHDA, CDR2 SQIVND (reference sequence). This CDR3 has 14 residues. The chain's CDR3 is CASSDDRAGYGYTF. In DNA form, the CDR3 reads TGTGCCAGTAGTGACGACAGGGCCGGCTATGGCTACACCTTC.

A few counts support this clonotype. The V gene is TRBV7-8, the J gene TRBJ1-5, with D unresolved. CDR1 and CDR2 (germline): SGHVS, FQNEAQ. The CDR3 runs to 15 residues. V was trimmed by 5 bases and J by 2 bases, leaving 13 bases between them. As DNA, the CDR3 is TGTGCCAGCAGCAGCGAGGAGGCCGGCAATCAGCCCCAGCATTTT. Its protein is CASSSEEAGNQPQHF. The full variable domain, in which reference TRBV7-8 and TRBJ1-5 provide the parts outside the CDR3, is GAGVSQSPRYKVAKRGQDVALRCDPISGHVSLFWYQQALGQGPEFLTYFQNEAQLDKSGLPSDRFFAERPEGSVSTLKIQRTQQEDSAVYLCASSSEEAGNQPQHFGDGTRLSIL.

In this sample, this clonotype turned up many times. The rearrangement uses TRBV28 and TRBJ2-7; 7 positions agree with TRBD1. CDR1 MDHEN and CDR2 SYDVKM come from the germline V gene. V was clipped by 7 bases and J by 2 bases; unmatched bases: 20. CDR3 length: 18 residues. The CDR3 reads CASTGWGQMKLGTYEQYF. For the CDR3, the DNA is TGTGCCAGCACCGGGTGGGGACAGATGAAATTGGGGACCTACGAGCAGTACTTC.

This clonotype showed up many times. The rearrangement uses TRBV7-9 and TRBJ1-3, with D tentatively TRBD1 (6 bases). The CDR3 is 16 amino acids. Trimming removed 4 bases from V and 3 bases from J, with 16 bases in between. CDR1 SEHNR and CDR2 FQNEAQ come from the germline V gene (reference sequence). Here the CDR3 DNA reads TGTGCCAGCAGCTATTACAGGGTCGCAGTTGGAAACACCATATATTTT. This encodes CASSYYRVAVGNTIYF.

This clonotype appeared a few times. This chain links TRBV4-1 with TRBJ2-7; no clear D gene. Germline V gene data show CDR1 as MGHRA and CDR2 as YSYEKL. The V end lost 1 base, the J end lost 0 bases, and 10 bases lay between the germline ends. The CDR3 is 15 amino acids. This CDR3 reads CASSQVLTDSYEQYF. DNA for the CDR3: TGCGCCAGCAGCCAAGTCCTTACCGACTCCTACGAGCAGTACTTC.

This clonotype was picked up a small number of times. V gene TRBV7-9 combines with J gene TRBJ1-4, with 7 bases that match TRBD1. The CDR3 spans 16 residues. CDR1 and CDR2 (germline): SEHNR, FQNEAQ (reference sequence). Germline trimming cut 5 bases from V and 5 bases from J; bases unmatched to any gene: 11. CDR3 region: CASSPPRTGENEKLFF. The CDR3 nucleotides are TGTGCCAGCAGCCCCCCGCGGACAGGCGAAAATGAAAAACTGTTTTTT.

This clonotype was counted between two and nine times. This sequence joins TRBV19 and TRBJ1-1, with unresolved D. Germline values: CDR1 LNHDA, CDR2 SQIVND (reference sequence). V dropped 1 base and J dropped 2 bases, with 11 bases sitting between them. This CDR3 is built from 15 residues. The CDR3 DNA follows: TGTGCCAGTAGTATAGTCGGGCAGGTCAACACTGAAGCTTTCTTT. This sequence encodes CASSIVGQVNTEAFF.

Many counts were recorded for this clonotype. The rearrangement uses TRBV20-1 and TRBJ2-2; D gene uncertain. The CDR3 runs to 14 residues. V lost 2 bases and J 5 bases, leaving 12 bases between the germline ends. The V gene's germline CDR1 is DFQATT and CDR2 SNEGSKA (reference sequence). CDR3 coding DNA: TGCAGTGCTAGAAAAGAAGTGGGAACCGGGGAGCTGTTTTTT. Translating gives CSARKEVGTGELFF.